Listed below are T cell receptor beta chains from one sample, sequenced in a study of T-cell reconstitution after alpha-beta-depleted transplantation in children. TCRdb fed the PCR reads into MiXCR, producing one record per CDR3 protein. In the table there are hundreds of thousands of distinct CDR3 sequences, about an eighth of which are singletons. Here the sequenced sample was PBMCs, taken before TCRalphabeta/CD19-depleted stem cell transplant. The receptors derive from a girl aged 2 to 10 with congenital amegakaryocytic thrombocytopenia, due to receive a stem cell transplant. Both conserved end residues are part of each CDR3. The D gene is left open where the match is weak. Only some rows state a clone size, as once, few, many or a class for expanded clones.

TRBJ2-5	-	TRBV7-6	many	CASSRLLRDFKETQYF	TGTGCCAGCAGCCGGTTATTGCGGGATTTCAAAGAGACCCAGTACTTC
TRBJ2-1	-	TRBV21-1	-	CASSAHREEQFF	TGTGCCAGCAGCGCGCACAGGGAAGAGCAGTTCTTC
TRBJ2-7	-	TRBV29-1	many	CSVGWQGTYEQYF	TGCAGCGTTGGATGGCAGGGGACCTACGAGCAGTACTTC
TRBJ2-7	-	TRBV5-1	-	CASRTQGGEPLYEQYF	TGCGCCAGCAGAACCCAGGGAGGTGAGCCCTTATACGAGCAGTACTTC
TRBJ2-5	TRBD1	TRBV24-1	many	CATSDTRGQGETQYF	TGTGCCACCAGTGATACCCGAGGACAGGGAGAGACCCAGTACTTC
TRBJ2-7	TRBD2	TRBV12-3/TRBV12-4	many	CASSFGLAGVSRNEQYF	TGTGCCAGCAGTTTTGGACTAGCGGGAGTGTCTCGGAACGAGCAGTACTTC
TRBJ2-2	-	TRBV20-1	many	CSARDPGAGELFF	TGCAGTGCTAGAGACCCAGGGGCCGGGGAGCTGTTTTTT
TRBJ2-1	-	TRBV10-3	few	CAISESSVSSSDYNEQFF	TGTGCCATCAGTGAGTCCAGTGTTTCGAGCAGTGACTACAATGAGCAGTTCTTC
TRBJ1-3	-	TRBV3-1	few	CASSPEGWNTIYF	TGTGCCAGCAGCCCGGAGGGTTGGAACACCATATATTTT
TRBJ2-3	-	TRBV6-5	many	CASSYFGPTQYF	TGTGCCAGCAGTTACTTTGGACCAACGCAGTATTTT
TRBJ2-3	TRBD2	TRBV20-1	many	CSASWLAGGVLDTQYF	TGCAGTGCCAGCTGGCTAGCGGGAGGGGTGTTAGATACGCAGTATTTT
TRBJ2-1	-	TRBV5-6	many	CASSRLRVANEQFF	TGTGCCAGCAGCCGACTCAGGGTTGCCAATGAGCAGTTCTTC
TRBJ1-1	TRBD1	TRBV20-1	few	CSATATGPGEAFF	TGCAGTGCTACCGCGACAGGGCCAGGTGAAGCTTTCTTT
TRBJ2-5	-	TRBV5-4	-	CASSLEAGARKTQSF	TGTGCCAGCAGCTTGGAGGCGGGGGCGAGAAAGACCCAGTCCTTC
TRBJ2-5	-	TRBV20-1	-	CSAAPPARGWYQETQYF	TGCAGTGCTGCCCCACCAGCCAGGGGATGGTACCAAGAGACCCAGTACTTC
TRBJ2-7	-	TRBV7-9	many	CASSPNRYYEQYF	TGTGCCAGCAGCCCCAACCGATACTACGAGCAGTACTTC
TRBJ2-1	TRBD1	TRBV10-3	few	CAISGGQGAAFFNEQFF	TGTGCCATCAGTGGGGGACAGGGGGCAGCATTCTTCAATGAGCAGTTCTTC
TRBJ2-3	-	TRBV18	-	CASSPVITATDTQYF	TGTGCCAGCTCACCAGTTATCACTGCCACAGATACGCAGTATTTT
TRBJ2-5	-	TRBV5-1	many	CASSLAFNFQETQYF	TGCGCCAGCAGCTTGGCCTTTAACTTCCAAGAGACCCAGTACTTC
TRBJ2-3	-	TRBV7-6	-	CASSLEQGTDTQYF	TGTGCCAGCAGCTTAGAGCAGGGCACAGATACGCAGTATTTT
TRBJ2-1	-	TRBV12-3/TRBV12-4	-	CASSSIAVFSYNEQFF	TGTGCCAGCAGTTCCATAGCGGTTTTCTCCTACAATGAGCAGTTCTTC
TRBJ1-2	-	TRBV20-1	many	CSARDPRQGKDGYTF	TGCAGTGCTAGAGATCCCCGGCAGGGGAAGGACGGCTACACCTTC
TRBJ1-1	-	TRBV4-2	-	CASSQDTVNTEAFF	TGTGCCAGCAGCCAAGACACAGTGAACACTGAAGCTTTCTTT
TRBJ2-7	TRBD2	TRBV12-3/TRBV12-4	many	CASSSGLAGVNEQYF	TGTGCCAGCAGCTCGGGACTAGCGGGAGTAAACGAGCAGTACTTC
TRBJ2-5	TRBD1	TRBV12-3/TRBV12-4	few	CATGQGVAETQYF	TGTGCCACCGGACAGGGAGTAGCAGAGACCCAGTACTTC
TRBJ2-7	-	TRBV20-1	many	CSVTSGTYEQYF	TGCAGTGTAACCTCCGGGACCTACGAGCAGTACTTC
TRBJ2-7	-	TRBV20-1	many	CSAPPGPSSYEQYF	TGCAGTGCTCCGCCGGGACCCAGCTCCTACGAGCAGTACTTC
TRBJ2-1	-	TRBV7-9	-	CASSFFRDGLGGQFF	TGTGCCAGCAGCTTTTTCAGGGACGGCCTCGGAGGGCAGTTCTTC
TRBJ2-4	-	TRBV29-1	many	CSVWFGENIQYF	TGCAGCGTCTGGTTCGGGGAAAACATTCAGTACTTC
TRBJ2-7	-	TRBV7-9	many	CASTRDSSYEQYF	TGTGCCAGCACTAGGGACTCCTCCTACGAGCAGTACTTC
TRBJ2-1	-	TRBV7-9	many	CASSLDLGDREFF	TGTGCCAGCAGCTTAGATTTGGGGGACCGTGAGTTCTTC
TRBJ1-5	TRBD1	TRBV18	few	CASSPQTGEPQHF	TGTGCCAGCTCACCGCAAACAGGGGAGCCCCAGCATTTT
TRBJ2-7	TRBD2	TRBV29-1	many	CSVVGSSGSKYEQYF	TGCAGCGTTGTGGGGAGTAGCGGGAGTAAGTACGAGCAGTACTTC
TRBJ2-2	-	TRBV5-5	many	CASSLWGGNTGELFF	TGTGCCAGCAGCTTGTGGGGCGGGAACACCGGGGAGCTGTTTTTT
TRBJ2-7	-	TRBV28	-	CASRPGRTYEQYF	TGTGCCAGCCGGCCTGGGAGAACCTACGAGCAGTACTTC
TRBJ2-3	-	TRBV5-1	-	CASTAFGFRLTDTQYF	TGCGCCAGCACCGCATTCGGGTTTCGCCTCACAGATACGCAGTATTTT